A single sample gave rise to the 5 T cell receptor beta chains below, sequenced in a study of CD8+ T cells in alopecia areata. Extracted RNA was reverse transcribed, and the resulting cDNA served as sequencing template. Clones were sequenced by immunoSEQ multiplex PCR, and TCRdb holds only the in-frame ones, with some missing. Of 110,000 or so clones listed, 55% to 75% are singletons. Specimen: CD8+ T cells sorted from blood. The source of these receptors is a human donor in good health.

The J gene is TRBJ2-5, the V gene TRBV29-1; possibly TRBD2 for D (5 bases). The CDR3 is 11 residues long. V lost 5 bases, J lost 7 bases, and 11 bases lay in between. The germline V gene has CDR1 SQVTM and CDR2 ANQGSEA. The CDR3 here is CSVTDYGTQYF. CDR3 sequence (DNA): TGCAGCGTTACCGACTACGGGACCCAGTACTTC.

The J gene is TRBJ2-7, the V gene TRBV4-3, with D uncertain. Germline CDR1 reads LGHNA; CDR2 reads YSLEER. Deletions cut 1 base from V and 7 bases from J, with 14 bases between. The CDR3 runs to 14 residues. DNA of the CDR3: TGCGCCAGCAGCCAAGTTGTGGAGAATAGAGAGCAGTACTTC. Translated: CASSQVVENREQYF.

CDR3: CASSNRDRAYSTGGYTF. The CDR3, as DNA: TGTGCCAGCAGCAACCGGGACAGGGCATACTCGACGGGCGGCTACACCTTC. The chain uses TRBV9 and TRBJ1-2; 9 bases agree with TRBD1. CDR1 and CDR2 from the germline V gene are SGDLS and YYNGEE. With 4 bases clipped from V and 8 bases from J, the junction kept 18 bases outside the gene matches. The CDR3 loop spans 17 amino acids.

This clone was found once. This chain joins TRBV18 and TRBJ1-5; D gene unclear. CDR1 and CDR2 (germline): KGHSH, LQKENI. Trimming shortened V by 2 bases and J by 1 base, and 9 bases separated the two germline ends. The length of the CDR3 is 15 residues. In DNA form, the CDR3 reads TGTGCCAGCTCACCAAGCGGCAGGAGCAATCAGCCCCAGCATTTT. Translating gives CASSPSGRSNQPQHF.

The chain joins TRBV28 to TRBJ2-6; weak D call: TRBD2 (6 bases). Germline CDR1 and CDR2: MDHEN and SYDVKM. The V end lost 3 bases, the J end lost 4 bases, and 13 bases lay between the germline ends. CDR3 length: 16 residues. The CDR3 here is CASSFWRGPGANVLTF. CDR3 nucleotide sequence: TGTGCCAGCAGTTTTTGGCGGGGCCCGGGGGCCAACGTCCTGACTTTC.